This entry is about one T cell receptor (beta chain). The data are from a study of Ad26.COV2.S vaccination and SARS-CoV-2 variants. The treatment is: roughly 19 received Ad26.COV2.S at low or high dose, single or two shots; 5 received placebo; per-sample allocation not given. On day 63 after the first injection, vaccine and placebo recipients gave samples. This CDR3 has 12 amino acids. Losses at the gene ends were 5 bases for V and 3 bases for J; bases not matched to a gene: 3. Germline CDR1 is GTSNPN and CDR2 is SVGIG (reference sequence). The repertoire was sequenced with immunoSEQ multiplex PCR; TCRdb's copy has only in-frame clones and lacks some. The repertoire holds a few hundred thousand clones, with 89% as singletons.

This clonotype originated in a person aged 18 to 59 who received the Ad26.COV2.S COVID-19 vaccine or a placebo. Sample: peripheral blood, taken in a trial of Ad26.COV2.S vaccine versus placebo. V usage is TRBV30 and J usage is TRBJ1-1; 7 bases map to TRBD1. The CDR3 sequence is CAWDRADTEAFF. CDR3 sequence (DNA): TGTGCCTGGGACAGGGCCGACACTGAAGCTTTCTTT.